Sequencing of this T cell receptor (beta chain) was carried out in a study of a mutant IDH1 vaccine in newly diagnosed glioma (dated by TCRdb to the early 2020s). With respect to the entire study: Vaccination was initiated 4-6 weeks after radiotherapy alone, or concurrently with temozolomide cycles in the chemotherapy-containing groups. The roughly 30 treated patients were 62.5% male and around 38% female, with a mean age of about 38 years. Prior to enrollment, standard therapy consisting of radiotherapy alone, temozolomide alone, or radiochemotherapy with temozolomide had been administered to patients, with the combination being received by most patients. The week-35 safety follow-up took place at visit V12, and the week-47 end of study took place at visit V13. Peripheral blood samples were drawn at six visits, namely V03 (baseline), V05, V07, V10, V12 and V13. Longitudinal TCRB deep sequencing was performed for roughly 24 treated patients wherever samples were available for exploratory analyses.

The library was made by the immunoSEQ multiplex PCR assay. Rearranged TCR beta chain sequences were amplified using the hsTCRB Kit according to the manufacturer's protocol. An Illumina MiSeq was used to sequence the TCRB libraries. Processing in the source paper ran as follows. The proprietary platform of the kit vendor was used for demultiplexing, trimming and gene mapping. In its TCRdb copy, this immuneACCESS table keeps in-frame sequences only and misses some clones. Where compared with another copy, unresolved V genes explain less than half of these, and the others have no known cause. Clonal size and the V and J genes are those of that table, whereas D and trimming came from the DNA. The sample table holds around 50,000 clones, of which roughly 83% were seen once. Roughly 4.3% of the sample goes to the ten largest clones. Reading from cysteine to phenylalanine, the CDR3 counts 13 amino acids. The only DNA kept is the CDR3, 39 bases in frame from the first base. The trim is 0 bases for V and 7 bases for J, with a gap of 9 bases between the germline ends. Via the germline V gene (reference sequence), CDR1 is SGHKS and CDR2 YYEKEE.

The time point label, as the study defines it: week 47, end of study. Each vaccine dose, consisting of 300 ug of a 20-mer mutant IDH1 peptide in Montanide, was administered subcutaneously with topical imiquimod. Patients received eight vaccinations in weeks 1, 3, 5, 7, 11, 15, 19 and 23, corresponding to visits V03 through V10. Donors had newly diagnosed WHO grade 3 or 4 IDH1-mutant astrocytomas with loss of nuclear ATRX. The samples were drawn from NOA16, a multicentre, single-arm, open-label phase I trial in Germany that tested a mutant IDH1 peptide vaccine in humans for the first time. Genomic DNA for TCRB sequencing was isolated from EDTA blood with the DNeasy Blood and Tissue Kit. General conclusions and limits of the study: PBMC samples for TCRB deep sequencing were selected based on availability. The authors noted that analyses of patient blood samples could not be reproduced because of sample limitations. No apparent relationship was observed between pseudoprogression and alterations in the top peripheral T cell clonotypes detected by TCRB sequencing. Across multiple MHC alleles, vaccine-induced immune responses were seen in 90% to 95% of patients.

For this clone: Its antigen remains unidentified. Per-base quality was not reported, and no clone a single base away is much larger than it.

The receptor chain draws on TRBV5-5 and TRBJ2-3, with a tentative D gene TRBD2 over 5 matching bases. The clonotype comes from a woman in her twenties or thirties with glioma. Some clones in this sample may be carry-over from other donors' samples. This sample comprised PBMCs, obtained from a glioma patient whose treatment included an IDH1 peptide vaccine. Here is the DNA: TGTGCCAGCAGCTTGGGATGGGAGAATACGCAGTATTTT. This yields the protein CASSLGWENTQYF.